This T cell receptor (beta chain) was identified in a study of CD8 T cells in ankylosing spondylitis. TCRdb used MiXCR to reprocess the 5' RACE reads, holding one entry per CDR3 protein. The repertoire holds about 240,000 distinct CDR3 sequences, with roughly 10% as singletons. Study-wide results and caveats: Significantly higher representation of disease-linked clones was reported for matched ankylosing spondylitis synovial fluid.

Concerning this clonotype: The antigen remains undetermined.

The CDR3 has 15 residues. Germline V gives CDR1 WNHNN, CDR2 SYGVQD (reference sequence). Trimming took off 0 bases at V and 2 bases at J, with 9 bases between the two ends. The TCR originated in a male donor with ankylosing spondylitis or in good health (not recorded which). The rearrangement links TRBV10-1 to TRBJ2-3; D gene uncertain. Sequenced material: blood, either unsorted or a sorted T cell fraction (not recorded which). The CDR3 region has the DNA TGCGCCAGCAGTGAGTCGGGATTCGACACAGATACGCAGTATTTT. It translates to CASSESGFDTDTQYF.